This entry concerns a single T cell receptor (beta chain). The CDR3 is made up of 12 amino acids. The germline gives CDR1 MNHEY, CDR2 SVGEGT. Trimming removed 2 bases from V and 8 bases from J, with 9 bases in between. These data come from a study of control samples from healthy donors and cancer patients. Sequencing was performed with immunoSEQ multiplex PCR; in TCRdb, only in-frame clones are kept and a portion is missing. The table lists 45,000 to 60,000 clones, 87% of them singletons. The specimen sequenced was PBMCs. This clonotype was obtained from a man between 60 and 75 years old with head and neck cancer. The chain is built from TRBV6-2 or TRBV6-3 and TRBJ1-2; D is ambiguous. The CDR3 protein is CASSYPFGGYTF. In DNA, the CDR3 is TGTGCCAGCAGTTACCCCTTCGGCGGCTACACCTTC.